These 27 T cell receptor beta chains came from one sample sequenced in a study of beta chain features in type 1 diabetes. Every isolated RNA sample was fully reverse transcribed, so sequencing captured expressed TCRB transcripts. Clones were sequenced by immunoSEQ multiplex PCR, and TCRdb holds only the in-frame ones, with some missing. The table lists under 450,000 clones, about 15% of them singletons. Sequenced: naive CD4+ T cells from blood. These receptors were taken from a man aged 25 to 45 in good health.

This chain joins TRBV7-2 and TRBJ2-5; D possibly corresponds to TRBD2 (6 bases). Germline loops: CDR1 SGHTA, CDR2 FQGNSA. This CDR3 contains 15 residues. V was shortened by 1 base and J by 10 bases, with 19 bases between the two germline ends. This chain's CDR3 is CASSLGLSGRPGQYF. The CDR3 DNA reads TGTGCCAGCAGCTTAGGCCTGAGCGGGCGTCCGGGCCAGTACTTC.

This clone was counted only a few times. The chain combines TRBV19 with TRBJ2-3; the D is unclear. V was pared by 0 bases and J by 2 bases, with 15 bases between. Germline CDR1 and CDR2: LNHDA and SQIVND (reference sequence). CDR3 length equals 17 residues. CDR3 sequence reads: CASSIDSANPPTDTQYF. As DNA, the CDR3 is TGTGCCAGTAGTATAGATTCAGCGAACCCCCCCACAGATACGCAGTATTTT. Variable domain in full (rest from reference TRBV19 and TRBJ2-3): DGGITQSPKYLFRKEGQNVTLSCEQNLNHDAMYWYRQDPGQGLRLIYYSQIVNDFQKGDIAEGYSVSREKKESFPLTVTSAQKNPTAFYLCASSIDSANPPTDTQYFGPGTRLTVL.

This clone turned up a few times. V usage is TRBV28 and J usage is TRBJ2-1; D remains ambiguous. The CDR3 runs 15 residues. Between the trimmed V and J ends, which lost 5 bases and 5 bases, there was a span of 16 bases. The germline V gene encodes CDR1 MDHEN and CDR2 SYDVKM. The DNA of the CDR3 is TGTGCCAGCAGTCCCAAGGTGGCAGCTAACAATGAGCAGTTCTTC. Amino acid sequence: CASSPKVAANNEQFF.

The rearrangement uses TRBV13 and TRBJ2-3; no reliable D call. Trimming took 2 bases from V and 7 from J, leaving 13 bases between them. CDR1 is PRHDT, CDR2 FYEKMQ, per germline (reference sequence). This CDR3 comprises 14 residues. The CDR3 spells CASSLRVRPYTQYF. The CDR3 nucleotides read TGTGCCAGCAGCTTAAGGGTTCGGCCCTATACGCAGTATTTT.

CDR3 amino acids: CASSVAGGSENTQYF. The CDR3 bases are TGTGCCAGCAGCGTAGCTGGCGGGAGTGAAAATACGCAGTATTTT. The chain uses TRBV9 and TRBJ2-3, with TRBD2 matching over 7 bases. The CDR3 extends over 15 amino acids. J was trimmed by 7 bases and V by 0 bases; bases with no gene match: 8. CDR1 and CDR2 (germline): SGDLS, YYNGEE.

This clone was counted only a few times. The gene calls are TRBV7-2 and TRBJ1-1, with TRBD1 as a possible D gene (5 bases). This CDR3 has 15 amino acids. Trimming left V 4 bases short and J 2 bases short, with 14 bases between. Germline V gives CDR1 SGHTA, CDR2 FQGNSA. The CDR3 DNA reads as TGTGCCAGCAGCTCGACGGGACGGAGAAACACTGAAGCTTTCTTT. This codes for CASSSTGRRNTEAFF.

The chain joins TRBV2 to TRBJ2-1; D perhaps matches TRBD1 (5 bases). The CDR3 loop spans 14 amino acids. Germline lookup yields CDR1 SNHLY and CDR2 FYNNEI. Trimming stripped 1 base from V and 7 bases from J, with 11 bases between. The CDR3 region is CASSEGGFWNEQFF. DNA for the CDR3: TGTGCCAGCAGTGAAGGGGGCTTTTGGAATGAGCAGTTCTTC.

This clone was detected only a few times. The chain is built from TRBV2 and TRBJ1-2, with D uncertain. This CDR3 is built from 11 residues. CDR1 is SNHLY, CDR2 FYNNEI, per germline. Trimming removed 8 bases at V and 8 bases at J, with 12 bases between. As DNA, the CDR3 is TGTGCCAGCCTCCTATATGGAGGCTACACCTTC. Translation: CASLLYGGYTF.

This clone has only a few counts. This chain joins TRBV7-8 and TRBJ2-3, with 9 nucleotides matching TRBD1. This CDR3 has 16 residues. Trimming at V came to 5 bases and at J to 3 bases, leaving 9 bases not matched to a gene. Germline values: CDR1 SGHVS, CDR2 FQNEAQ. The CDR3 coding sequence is TGTGCCAGCAGCGACTGGGACAGGGCGGGGACAGATACGCAGTATTTT. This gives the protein CASSDWDRAGTDTQYF.

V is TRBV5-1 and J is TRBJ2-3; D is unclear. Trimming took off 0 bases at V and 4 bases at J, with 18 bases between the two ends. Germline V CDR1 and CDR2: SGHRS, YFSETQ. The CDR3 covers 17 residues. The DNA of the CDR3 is TGCGCCAGCAGCTTGGGCCTCAGGACCGTCATCCCAGATACGCAGTATTTT. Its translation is CASSLGLRTVIPDTQYF.

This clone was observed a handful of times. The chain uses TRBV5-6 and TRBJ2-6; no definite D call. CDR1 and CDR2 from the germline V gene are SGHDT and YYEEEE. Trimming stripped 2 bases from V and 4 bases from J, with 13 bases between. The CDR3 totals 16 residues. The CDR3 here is CASSFPTVVGANVLTF. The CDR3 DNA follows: TGTGCCAGCAGCTTCCCGACCGTAGTAGGGGCCAACGTCCTGACTTTC.

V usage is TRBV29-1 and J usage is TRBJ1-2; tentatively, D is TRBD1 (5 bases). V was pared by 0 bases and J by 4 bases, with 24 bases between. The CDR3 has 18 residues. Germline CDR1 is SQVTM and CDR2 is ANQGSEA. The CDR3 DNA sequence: TGCAGCGTTGAAGATCTTGGCAGGGCAGTTTCCTTACGCTATGGCTACACCTTC. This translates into CSVEDLGRAVSLRYGYTF.

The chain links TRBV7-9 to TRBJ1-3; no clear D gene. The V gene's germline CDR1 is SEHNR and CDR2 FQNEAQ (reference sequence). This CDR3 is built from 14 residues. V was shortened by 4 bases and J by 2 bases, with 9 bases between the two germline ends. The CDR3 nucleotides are TGTGCCAGCAGCTATAGCCGCCCTGGAAACACCATATATTTT. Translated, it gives CASSYSRPGNTIYF.

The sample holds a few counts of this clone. In DNA form, the CDR3 reads TGTGCCAGCAGCCGGGGGAACACTGAAGCTTTCTTT. This translates into CASSRGNTEAFF. V is TRBV9 and J is TRBJ1-1; D is undetermined. Germline V gene data show CDR1 as SGDLS and CDR2 as YYNGEE. Trimming pared 4 bases from V and 1 base from J, leaving 5 bases between. This CDR3 region has 12 residues.

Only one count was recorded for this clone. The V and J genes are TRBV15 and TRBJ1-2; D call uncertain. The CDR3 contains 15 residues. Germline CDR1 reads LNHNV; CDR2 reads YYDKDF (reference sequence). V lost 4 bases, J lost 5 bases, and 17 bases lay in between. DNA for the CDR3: TGTGCCACCAGCATTGGGAGTAACAAGGGATATGGCTACACCTTC. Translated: CATSIGSNKGYGYTF. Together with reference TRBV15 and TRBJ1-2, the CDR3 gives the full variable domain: DAMVIQNPRYQVTQFGKPVTLSCSQTLNHNVMYWYQQKSSQAPKLLFHYYDKDFNNEADTPDNFQSRRPNTSFCFLDIRSPGLGDTAMYLCATSIGSNKGYGYTFGSGTRLTVV.

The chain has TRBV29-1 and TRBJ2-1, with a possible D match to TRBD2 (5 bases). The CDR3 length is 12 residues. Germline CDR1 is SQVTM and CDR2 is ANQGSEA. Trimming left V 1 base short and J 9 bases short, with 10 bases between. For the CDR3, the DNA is TGCAGCGTTGAAGTGGGAGTCGGTGAGCAGTTCTTC. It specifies CSVEVGVGEQFF.

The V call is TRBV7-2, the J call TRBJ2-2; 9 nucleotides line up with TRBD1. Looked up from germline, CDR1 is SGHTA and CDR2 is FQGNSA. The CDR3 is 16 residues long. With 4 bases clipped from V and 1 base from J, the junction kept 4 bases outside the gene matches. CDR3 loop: CASSSRTGVNTGELFF. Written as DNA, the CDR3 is TGTGCCAGCAGCTCCCGGACAGGGGTGAACACCGGGGAGCTGTTTTTT.

The chain's CDR3 is CASSVAPKGSYGYTF. In DNA form, the CDR3 reads TGTGCCAGCAGCGTAGCCCCCAAAGGTTCATATGGCTACACCTTC. The chain recombines TRBV9 with TRBJ1-2; D not certain. The CDR3 contains 15 residues. Germline assignment: CDR1 SGDLS and CDR2 YYNGEE. V dropped 0 bases and J dropped 5 bases, with 14 bases sitting between them.

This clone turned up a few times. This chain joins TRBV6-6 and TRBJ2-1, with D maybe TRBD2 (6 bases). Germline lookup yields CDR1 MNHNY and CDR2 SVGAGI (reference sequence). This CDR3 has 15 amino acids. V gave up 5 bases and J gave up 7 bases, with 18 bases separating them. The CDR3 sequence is CASSPLRELGNEQFF. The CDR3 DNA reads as TGTGCCAGCAGTCCCCTCCGGGAGTTGGGTAATGAGCAGTTCTTC.

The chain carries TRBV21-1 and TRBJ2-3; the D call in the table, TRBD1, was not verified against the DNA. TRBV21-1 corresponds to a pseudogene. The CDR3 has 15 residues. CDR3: CASSKGQASRDTQYF. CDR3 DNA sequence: TGTGCCAGCAGCAAAGGACAGGCCTCTAGAGATACGCAGTATTTT.

CDR3 sequence (DNA): TGTGCCAGCAGCCACGTAGGGGAGGGGACCCAGTACTTC. The encoded protein is CASSHVGEGTQYF. This sequence joins TRBV7-8 and TRBJ2-5; 7 nucleotides match TRBD2. CDR1 and CDR2 (germline): SGHVS, FQNEAQ. The CDR3 spans 13 residues. V lost 5 bases to trimming and J lost 7 bases; unmatched junction nucleotides: 7.

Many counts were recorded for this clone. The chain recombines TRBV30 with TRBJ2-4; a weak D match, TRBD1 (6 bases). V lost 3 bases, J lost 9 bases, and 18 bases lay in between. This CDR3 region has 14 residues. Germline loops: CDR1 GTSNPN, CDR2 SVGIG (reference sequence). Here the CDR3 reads CAWRGQGPRGIQYF. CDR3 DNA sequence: TGTGCCTGGAGGGGGCAGGGGCCCCGCGGCATTCAGTACTTC.

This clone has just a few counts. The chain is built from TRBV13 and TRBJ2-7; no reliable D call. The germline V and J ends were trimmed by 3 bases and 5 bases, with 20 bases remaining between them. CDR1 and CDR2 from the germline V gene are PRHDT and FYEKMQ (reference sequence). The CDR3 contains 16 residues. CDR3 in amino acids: CASSFRAAEMFDEQYV. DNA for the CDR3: TGTGCCAGCAGCTTCCGGGCCGCCGAAATGTTTGACGAGCAGTACGTC.

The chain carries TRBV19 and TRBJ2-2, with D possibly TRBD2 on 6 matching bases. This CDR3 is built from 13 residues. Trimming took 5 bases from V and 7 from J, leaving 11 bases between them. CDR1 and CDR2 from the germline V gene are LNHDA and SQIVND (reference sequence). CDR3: CASSPLAYGELFF. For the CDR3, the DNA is TGTGCCAGTAGTCCCCTAGCGTACGGGGAGCTGTTTTTT.

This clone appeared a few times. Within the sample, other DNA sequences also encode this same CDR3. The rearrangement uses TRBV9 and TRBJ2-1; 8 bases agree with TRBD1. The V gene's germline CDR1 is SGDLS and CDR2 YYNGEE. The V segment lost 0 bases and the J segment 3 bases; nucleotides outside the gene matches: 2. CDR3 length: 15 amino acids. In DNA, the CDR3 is TGTGCCAGCAGCGTAGGACAGGGGAACTACAATGAGCAGTTCTTC. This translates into CASSVGQGNYNEQFF.

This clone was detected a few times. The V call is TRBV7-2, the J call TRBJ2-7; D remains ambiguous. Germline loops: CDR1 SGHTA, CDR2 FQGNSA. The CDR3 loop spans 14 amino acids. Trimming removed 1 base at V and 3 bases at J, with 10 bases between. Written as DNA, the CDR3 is TGTGCCAGCAGCTTAGAGACGTCCGGCTACGAGCAGTACTTC. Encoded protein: CASSLETSGYEQYF.

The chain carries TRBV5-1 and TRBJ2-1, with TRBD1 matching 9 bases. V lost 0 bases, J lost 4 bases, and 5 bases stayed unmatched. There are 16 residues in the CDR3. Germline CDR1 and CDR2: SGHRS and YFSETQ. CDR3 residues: CASSLDPGQGYNEQFF. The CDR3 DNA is TGCGCCAGCAGCTTGGACCCGGGACAGGGATACAATGAGCAGTTCTTC. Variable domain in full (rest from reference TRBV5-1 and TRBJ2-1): KAGVTQTPRYLIKTRGQQVTLSCSPISGHRSVSWYQQTPGQGLQFLFEYFSETQRNKGNFPGRFSGRQFSNSRSEMNVSTLELGDSALYLCASSLDPGQGYNEQFFGPGTRLTVL.